Listed here are 10 T cell receptor beta chains from one sample, sequenced in a study of human T cells and chemical hapten exposure. TCRdb itself ran the RACE reads through MiXCR, one entry per CDR3 protein. This sample has tens of thousands of distinct CDR3 sequences, with about a tenth found just once. Time point given: patch test 3, about 24 weeks after DPC sensitization. Indicated treatment: therapeutic diphenylcyclopropenone sensitization with weekly scalp DPC. Sample: whole blood, taken in connection with sensitization to the hapten diphenylcyclopropenone (DPC). These receptors came from a woman aged 50 to 65 with alopecia areata. Some clones in this sample may be carry-over from other donors' samples.

There are a few counts of this clonotype. The genes are TRBV7-2 and TRBJ1-5, with D possibly matching TRBD1 (5 bases). Germline assignment: CDR1 SGHTA and CDR2 FQGNSA. V was pared by 2 bases and J by 4 bases, with 9 bases between. The CDR3 has 14 amino acids. The CDR3 is CASSLSTANQPQHF. The CDR3 region has the DNA TGTGCCAGCAGCTTATCGACAGCGAATCAGCCCCAGCATTTT. Full variable domain (rest looked up from reference TRBV7-2 and TRBJ1-5): GAGVSQSPSNKVTEKGKDVELRCDPISGHTALYWYRQSLGQGLEFLIYFQGNSAPDKSGLPSDRFSAERTGGSVSTLTIQRTQQEDSAVYLCASSLSTANQPQHFGDGTRLSIL.

The chain has TRBV20-1 and TRBJ1-1; TRBD1 matches 10 bases. Germline assignment: CDR1 DFQATT and CDR2 SNEGSKA (reference sequence). CDR3 size: 13 residues. The trim removed 7 bases at V and 6 bases at J, leaving 8 bases unmatched. The CDR3 region is CSVRDRGWSEAFF. CDR3 coding DNA: TGCAGTGTCCGGGACAGGGGATGGTCTGAAGCTTTCTTT.

V and J are TRBV5-5 and TRBJ1-6; 7 nucleotides match TRBD1. V trimming: 2 bases; J trimming: 15 bases; junction bases outside the gene matches: 20. The CDR3 has 17 amino acids. Germline V gene sequence: CDR1 SGHKS, CDR2 YYEKEE (reference sequence). The CDR3 loop is CASSLSTARGGNSGLHF. The CDR3 coding sequence is TGTGCCAGCAGCTTATCGACGGCCAGGGGGGGTAATTCAGGCCTCCACTTT. Based on the CDR3 plus reference TRBV5-5 and TRBJ1-6, the full variable domain is DAGVTQSPTHLIKTRGQQVTLRCSPISGHKSVSWYQQVLGQGPQFIFQYYEKEERGRGNFPDRFSARQFPNYSSELNVNALLLGDSALYLCASSLSTARGGNSGLHFGNGTRLTVT.

This clonotype was counted between two and nine times. The chain is built from TRBV4-1 and TRBJ2-7, with 8 bases aligning to TRBD2. The CDR3 length is 15 residues. Germline V gives CDR1 MGHRA, CDR2 YSYEKL. V lost 0 bases and J lost 6; bases outside the gene matches: 7. Here the CDR3 reads CASSQEVGLAGEQYF. For the CDR3, the DNA is TGCGCCAGCAGCCAAGAGGTTGGGCTAGCGGGCGAGCAGTACTTC.

This clonotype appeared many times. J is TRBJ1-5 and V is TRBV20-1; unclear D gene. Trimming cost V 0 bases and J 0 bases, with 9 bases left between them. Germline assignment: CDR1 DFQATT and CDR2 SNEGSKA (reference sequence). The CDR3 extends over 15 amino acids. DNA for the CDR3: TGCAGTGCTAGAGAGACCAAACGTAGCAATCAGCCCCAGCATTTT. Translation gives CSARETKRSNQPQHF.

Details on this clonotype: This clone may be a read error of a much larger clone one base away. CDR3 DNA sequence: TGTGTCAGCAGCTTCAGGGGGACAGGAGTGAACACCGGGGAGCTGTTTTTT. It specifies CVSSFRGTGVNTGELFF. V and J are TRBV11-2 and TRBJ2-2, with TRBD1 identical over 8 bases. This CDR3 region has 17 residues. Looked up from germline, CDR1 is SGHAT and CDR2 is FQNNGV. Complete variable domain (other parts from reference TRBV11-2 and TRBJ2-2): EAGVAQSPRYKIIEKRQSVAFWCNPISGHATLYWYQQILGQGPKLLIQFQNNGVVDDSQLPKDRFSAERLKGVDSTLKIQPAKLEDSAVYLCVSSFRGTGVNTGELFFGEGSRLTVL.

The CDR3 sequence is CASSRQGGNEQYF. The CDR3 bases are TGTGCCAGCAGCCGCCAAGGTGGTAACGAGCAGTACTTC. This chain links TRBV14 with TRBJ2-7; D not resolved. The CDR3 totals 13 residues. V was cut by 4 bases and J by 5 bases, with 12 bases left in between. Germline V CDR1 and CDR2: SGHDN, FVKESK.

This clonotype has a count of ten or more. The chain carries TRBV5-1 and TRBJ1-2; no clear D. Per the germline V gene, CDR1 is SGHRS and CDR2 is YFSETQ. This CDR3 has 17 amino acids. V lost 0 bases and J 4 bases, leaving 19 bases between the germline ends. CDR3 sequence: CASSLDSRPGSGYGYTF. CDR3 DNA sequence: TGCGCCAGCAGCTTGGACAGTCGTCCCGGATCGGGCTATGGCTACACCTTC. The whole variable domain, remainder taken from reference TRBV5-1 and TRBJ1-2, is KAGVTQTPRYLIKTRGQQVTLSCSPISGHRSVSWYQQTPGQGLQFLFEYFSETQRNKGNFPGRFSGRQFSNSRSEMNVSTLELGDSALYLCASSLDSRPGSGYGYTFGSGTRLTVV.

This chain joins TRBV20-1 and TRBJ2-3, with TRBD2 as a possible D gene (5 bases). Trimming removed 6 bases at V and 4 bases at J, with 11 bases between. This CDR3 has 12 residues. In germline, CDR1 is DFQATT, CDR2 SNEGSKA (reference sequence). The DNA for the CDR3 is TGCAGTGCCCTGCTAGCATCAGATACGCAGTATTTT. This encodes CSALLASDTQYF.

As concerns this clonotype: A much larger clone lies a single base off, so this may be a read error. The chain links TRBV9 to TRBJ2-7, with TRBD2 identical over 7 bases. The V gene end was trimmed by 4 bases and the J gene end by 1 base; junction bases not matched to a gene: 5. Germline CDR1 is SGDLS and CDR2 is YYNGEE. This CDR3 has 14 residues. CDR3 loop: CASSPRLASYEQYF. As DNA, the CDR3 is TGTGCCAGCAGCCCCCGACTAGCATCCTACGAGCAGTACTTC.